The 32 T cell receptor beta chains reported below all come from one sample, sequenced in a study of blood T cell repertoires in COVID-19. Using immunoSEQ multiplex PCR, the repertoire was profiled, and TCRdb retains in-frame clones only, with some absent. The sample lists about 140,000 clones, about three quarters seen once, with roughly 10% in the top ten. Source material: peripheral blood. The receptors shown here come from a woman between 45 and 65 years old with active or convalescent COVID-19.

The V call is TRBV6-1, the J call TRBJ2-7; TRBD2 matches at 10 bases. Germline assignment: CDR1 MNHNS and CDR2 SASEGT. J gave up 4 bases and V 2 bases, and 5 bases lay outside the gene matches. The CDR3 loop spans 15 amino acids. CDR3 amino acids: CASSESGRAYYEQYF. The CDR3 DNA follows: TGTGCCAGCAGTGAAAGCGGGAGGGCCTATTACGAGCAGTACTTC.

This chain links TRBV14 with TRBJ1-3, with D possibly matching TRBD1 (6 bases). Germline V gene lookup returns CDR1 SGHDN and CDR2 FVKESK. The CDR3 sequence is 15 residues long. The V end lost 5 bases, the J end lost 4 bases, and 15 bases lay between the germline ends. CDR3 bases: TGTGCCAGCAGCAACAGGGCAAGCCTGGGAAACACCATATATTTT. Translating gives CASSNRASLGNTIYF.

This rearrangement joins TRBV5-6 to TRBJ2-2, with D possibly matching TRBD2 (6 bases). Germline V gene data show CDR1 as SGHDT and CDR2 as YYEEEE. Trimming removed 4 bases at V and 6 bases at J, with 13 bases between. The CDR3 is 14 amino acids. The CDR3 sequence: CASSLGRASGELFF. The CDR3 region has the DNA TGTGCCAGCAGCCTCGGGAGAGCATCCGGGGAGCTGTTTTTT.

The chain joins TRBV7-9 to TRBJ2-3; D is possibly TRBD2 (5 bases). The CDR3 runs 15 residues. Germline V gene lookup returns CDR1 SEHNR and CDR2 FQNEAQ (reference sequence). Trimming took 0 bases from V and 2 from J, leaving 9 bases between them. The CDR3 sequence is CASSLAKRTTDTQYF. The CDR3 DNA reads as TGTGCCAGCAGCTTAGCTAAGCGGACCACAGATACGCAGTATTTT.

The chain has TRBV18 and TRBJ2-2; 9 nucleotides align to TRBD1. Germline loops: CDR1 KGHSH, CDR2 LQKENI. The CDR3 loop spans 16 amino acids. Unmatched junction bases numbered 4, after V lost 5 bases and J lost 0 bases. The CDR3 DNA reads as TGTGCCAGCTCAGCTACAGGGGGCGCGAACACCGGGGAGCTGTTTTTT. Protein sequence: CASSATGGANTGELFF.

The chain has TRBV7-6 and TRBJ2-7; D remains ambiguous. The CDR3 totals 14 residues. CDR1 is SGHVS and CDR2 is FNYEAQ in the germline V gene. Trimming pared 4 bases from V and 2 bases from J, leaving 12 bases between. The CDR3 bases are TGTGCCAGCAGCTATCCTGACTTTCCCTACGAGCAGTACTTC. It is translated as CASSYPDFPYEQYF.

The rearrangement joins TRBV14 to TRBJ1-5; D is undetermined. Germline values: CDR1 SGHDN, CDR2 FVKESK. Trimming removed 5 bases from V and 3 bases from J, with 5 bases in between. The CDR3 runs to 12 residues. CDR3 coding DNA: TGTGCCAGCAGCTATGTCAATCAGCCCCAGCATTTT. Translated: CASSYVNQPQHF.

CDR3 in amino acids: CASSRTGGQETQYF. The CDR3 DNA sequence: TGTGCCAGCAGTCGTACAGGGGGCCAAGAGACCCAGTACTTC. V is TRBV2 and J is TRBJ2-5; TRBD1 agrees at 8 bases. This CDR3 spans 14 amino acids. V lost 5 bases, J lost 1 base, and 3 bases stayed unmatched. The germline gives CDR1 SNHLY, CDR2 FYNNEI. Together with reference TRBV2 and TRBJ2-5, the CDR3 gives the full variable domain: EPEVTQTPSHQVTQMGQEVILRCVPISNHLYFYWYRQILGQKVEFLVSFYNNEISEKSEIFDDQFSVERPDGSNFTLKIRSTKLEDSAMYFCASSRTGGQETQYFGPGTRLLVL.

This rearrangement joins TRBV5-4 to TRBJ1-4; 8 positions agree with TRBD1. The CDR3 contains 16 residues. After removal of 4 bases from V and 5 bases from J, the junction contained 10 bases not matched to a gene. Germline CDR1 is SGHNT and CDR2 is YYREEE (reference sequence). The chain's CDR3 is CASSLAGQAENEKLFF. The CDR3 nucleotides are TGTGCCAGCAGCCTGGCGGGACAGGCTGAAAATGAAAAACTGTTTTTT. The full variable domain, its missing parts supplied by reference TRBV5-4 and TRBJ1-4, is ETGVTQSPTHLIKTRGQQVTLRCSSQSGHNTVSWYQQALGQGPQFIFQYYREEENGRGNFPPRFSGLQFPNYSSELNVNALELDDSALYLCASSLAGQAENEKLFFGSGTQLSVL.

Of note for this clone: Other DNA variants within this sample encode the same CDR3. This chain links TRBV5-5 with TRBJ1-1; TRBD1 aligns across 7 bases. With 5 bases clipped from V and 3 bases from J, the junction kept 13 bases outside the gene matches. CDR1 and CDR2 (germline): SGHKS, YYEKEE (reference sequence). CDR3 size: 16 residues. CDR3 nucleotide sequence: TGTGCCAGCAGTTTGATTACGACAGGGTTGGACACTGAAGCTTTCTTT. Encoded protein: CASSLITTGLDTEAFF.

In nucleotides, the CDR3 is TGTGCCAGCAGCTTGGCCGGGGGTTCGAACACCGGGGAGCTGTTTTTT. The encoded protein is CASSLAGGSNTGELFF. The chain couples TRBV5-5 to TRBJ2-2; D perhaps matches TRBD2 (6 bases). CDR1 and CDR2 (germline): SGHKS, YYEKEE (reference sequence). Trimming removed 0 bases at V and 0 bases at J, with 9 bases between. The CDR3 contains 16 residues.

The V gene is TRBV7-8, the J gene TRBJ2-1; D possibly corresponds to TRBD2 (5 bases). Germline CDR1 is SGHVS and CDR2 is FQNEAQ. V lost 3 bases, J lost 10 bases, and 10 bases lay in between. The CDR3 extends over 12 amino acids. CDR3 in DNA: TGTGCCAGCAGCTTCGGACTGGTAGAGCAGTTCTTC. Protein: CASSFGLVEQFF.

This chain links TRBV19 with TRBJ2-3, with 9 bases aligning to TRBD1. Per germline, CDR1 LNHDA and CDR2 SQIVND (reference sequence). The J segment lost 6 bases and the V segment lost 7 bases, leaving 8 bases of the junction unmatched. The CDR3 is 14 amino acids. The CDR3, as DNA: TGTGCCAGTAATACAGGGGGCGCAGGGGATACGCAGTATTTT. The encoded protein is CASNTGGAGDTQYF. Complete variable domain (other parts from reference TRBV19 and TRBJ2-3): DGGITQSPKYLFRKEGQNVTLSCEQNLNHDAMYWYRQDPGQGLRLIYYSQIVNDFQKGDIAEGYSVSREKKESFPLTVTSAQKNPTAFYLCASNTGGAGDTQYFGPGTRLTVL.

The gene calls are TRBV6-6 and TRBJ1-5; TRBD1 matches at 8 bases. Germline V gene data show CDR1 as MNHNY and CDR2 as SVGAGI (reference sequence). Trimming cost V 8 bases and J 11 bases; bases outside gene matches: 8. The CDR3 sequence is 12 residues long. The CDR3 is CASQGADLTQHF. CDR3 DNA sequence: TGTGCCAGCCAGGGGGCGGATTTAACCCAGCATTTT.

This clone showed up just a few times. The chain has TRBV27 and TRBJ2-5; 7 nucleotides agree with TRBD2. This CDR3 is built from 14 residues. The V gene's germline CDR1 is MNHEY and CDR2 SMNVEV (reference sequence). The ends lost 2 bases at V and 1 base at J; junction bases unmatched: 1. The CDR3 here is CASSLAGVQETQYF. For the CDR3, the DNA is TGTGCCAGCAGTTTAGCGGGGGTCCAAGAGACCCAGTACTTC.

The chain carries TRBV20-1 and TRBJ1-2; 7 nucleotides match TRBD1. This CDR3 region has 11 residues. The V segment lost 5 bases and the J segment 5 bases; nucleotides outside the gene matches: 2. Germline V gives CDR1 DFQATT, CDR2 SNEGSKA (reference sequence). CDR3 sequence (DNA): TGCAGTGCTGGGGACAGATATGGCTACACCTTC. It codes for CSAGDRYGYTF.

The rearrangement joins TRBV9 to TRBJ1-2; D ambiguous. This CDR3 region has 14 residues. CDR1 and CDR2 from the germline V gene are SGDLS and YYNGEE. Trimming removed 0 bases at V and 8 bases at J, with 14 bases between. The CDR3 loop reads CASSVEAKRGGYTF. CDR3 coding DNA: TGTGCCAGCAGCGTAGAGGCCAAAAGAGGGGGCTACACCTTC.

The V gene is TRBV24-1, the J gene TRBJ1-1; 10 positions match TRBD1. The CDR3 covers 17 residues. Germline CDR1 KGHDR, CDR2 SFDVKD. J gave up 5 bases and V 4 bases, and 12 bases lay outside the gene matches. The CDR3 sequence is CATSDGFLSDRGTEAFF. The CDR3 region has the DNA TGTGCCACCAGTGACGGATTTCTTTCGGACAGGGGGACTGAAGCTTTCTTT.

As regards this clone: This CDR3 is also generated by other DNA sequences in the sample. The chain recombines TRBV19 with TRBJ2-3; TRBD2 matches at 7 bases. There are 13 residues in the CDR3. CDR1 and CDR2 from the germline V gene are LNHDA and SQIVND (reference sequence). J was trimmed by 4 bases and V by 3 bases; bases with no gene match: 1. The chain's CDR3 is CASSIGLADTQYF. The CDR3 DNA is TGTGCCAGTAGTATCGGACTAGCAGATACGCAGTATTTT.

The rearrangement links TRBV28 to TRBJ2-7; 7 bases map to TRBD1. The germline CDR1 and CDR2 sequences are MDHEN and SYDVKM. V dropped 9 bases and J dropped 2; count of bases not matched to a gene: 7. This CDR3 region has 13 residues. This CDR3 is CASGLTGTYEQYF. The CDR3 region has the DNA TGTGCCAGTGGACTGACAGGGACCTACGAGCAGTACTTC.

V usage is TRBV6-5 and J usage is TRBJ1-1; maybe TRBD1 (6 bases). Trimming left V 6 bases short and J 3 bases short, with 8 bases between. The CDR3 runs to 12 residues. CDR1 is MNHEY, CDR2 SVGAGI, per germline. This CDR3 reads CASSRTDTEAFF. CDR3 nucleotides: TGTGCCAGCAGCCGGACAGACACTGAAGCTTTCTTT.

The chain combines TRBV10-3 with TRBJ1-1, with a weak D call TRBD1 (6 bases). The CDR3 length is 14 residues. Per germline, CDR1 ENHRY and CDR2 SYGVKD. The germline V and J ends were trimmed by 6 bases and 1 base, with 12 bases remaining between them. CDR3: CAIRNQGRNTEAFF. Here the CDR3 DNA reads TGTGCCATCAGGAATCAGGGGAGGAACACTGAAGCTTTCTTT.

The gene calls are TRBV11-3 and TRBJ2-1, with D possibly TRBD1 on 6 matching bases. The V gene lost 2 bases and the J gene lost 5 bases, with 13 bases spanning the gap. From germline, CDR1 is SGHNT and CDR2 YENEEA. CDR3 length: 15 residues. Here the CDR3 reads CASSLTGHGDNEQFF. The CDR3, as DNA: TGTGCCAGCAGCTTAACGGGACACGGCGACAATGAGCAGTTCTTC.

This clone occurred once. The chain recombines TRBV27 with TRBJ2-7; 12 nucleotides line up with TRBD1. The V gene end was trimmed by 2 bases and the J gene end by 7 bases; junction bases not matched to a gene: 6. This CDR3 is 15 amino acids long. Germline CDR1 and CDR2: MNHEY and SMNVEV (reference sequence). Here the CDR3 reads CASSLLGDRGREQYF. As DNA, the CDR3 is TGTGCCAGCAGTTTACTAGGGGACAGGGGGCGAGAGCAGTACTTC.

The chain couples TRBV20-1 to TRBJ1-4; tentatively, D is TRBD1 (6 bases). CDR1 is DFQATT, CDR2 SNEGSKA, per germline (reference sequence). The CDR3 runs to 11 residues. Trimming pared 5 bases from V and 8 bases from J, leaving 9 bases between. The CDR3: CSAHDREKLFF. For the CDR3, the DNA is TGCAGTGCTCACGACAGGGAAAAACTGTTTTTT.

This clone showed up just a few times. CDR3 DNA: TGTGCCAGCAGCGTGGGAGGGGGATATGGCTACACCTTC. Protein product: CASSVGGGYGYTF. This chain joins TRBV7-2 and TRBJ1-2, with a weak D call TRBD1 (6 bases). Germline V lookup: CDR1 SGHTA, CDR2 FQGNSA. The CDR3 spans 13 residues. V lost 5 bases to trimming and J lost 5 bases, with 12 bases between them.

This clone was detected a few times. Other DNA sequences in this specimen translate into the identical CDR3. The chain employs TRBV4-3 and TRBJ2-7; D unclear. This CDR3 comprises 13 residues. Looked up from germline, CDR1 is LGHNA and CDR2 is YSLEER. Trimming pared 0 bases from V and 4 bases from J, leaving 7 bases between. This chain's CDR3 is CASSQDRAYEQYF. CDR3 coding DNA: TGCGCCAGCAGCCAAGATCGCGCTTACGAGCAGTACTTC.

In its sample, this clone was seen a few times. The V gene is TRBV2, the J gene TRBJ1-2, with D unclear. Deletions cut 6 bases from V and 3 bases from J, with 14 bases between. Germline assignment: CDR1 SNHLY and CDR2 FYNNEI. This CDR3 has 14 residues. CDR3 sequence: CASRRPLNDYGYTF. The CDR3 DNA reads TGTGCCAGCAGGCGTCCTTTGAATGACTATGGCTACACCTTC. The variable domain in full, completed from reference TRBV2 and TRBJ1-2, reads EPEVTQTPSHQVTQMGQEVILRCVPISNHLYFYWYRQILGQKVEFLVSFYNNEISEKSEIFDDQFSVERPDGSNFTLKIRSTKLEDSAMYFCASRRPLNDYGYTFGSGTRLTVV.

The chain joins TRBV19 to TRBJ1-2; tentative D call: TRBD1 (6 bases). CDR3 length: 15 residues. Germline CDR1 reads LNHDA; CDR2 reads SQIVND (reference sequence). Trimming pared 0 bases from V and 0 bases from J, leaving 8 bases between. The CDR3 loop reads CASSIDRQANYGYTF. The CDR3, as DNA: TGTGCCAGTAGTATAGATCGACAGGCTAACTATGGCTACACCTTC.

The rearrangement uses TRBV2 and TRBJ1-5; 7 bases map to TRBD1. CDR3 size: 14 residues. V lost 5 bases and J lost 4; bases outside the gene matches: 5. CDR1 is SNHLY, CDR2 FYNNEI, per germline. The CDR3 reads CASSLTGPNQPQHF. Here the CDR3 DNA reads TGTGCCAGCAGTCTGACAGGGCCAAATCAGCCCCAGCATTTT.

This clone came up a few times. The chain combines TRBV7-9 with TRBJ1-6, with TRBD1 matching over 8 bases. Unmatched junction bases numbered 11, after V lost 6 bases and J lost 7 bases. CDR3 size: 16 residues. Germline lookup yields CDR1 SEHNR and CDR2 FQNEAQ (reference sequence). The CDR3 sequence is CASRPGQGSQNSPLHF. DNA of the CDR3: TGTGCCAGCAGGCCAGGACAGGGATCTCAGAATTCACCCCTCCACTTT.

This chain joins TRBV3-1 (or the pseudogene TRBV3-2) and TRBJ1-4; possibly TRBD1 for D (5 bases). Germline V gene lookup returns CDR1 LGHDT and CDR2 YNNKEL (reference sequence). Trimming cost V 2 bases and J 10 bases, with 17 bases left between them. This CDR3 comprises 15 residues. Written as DNA, the CDR3 is TGTGCCAGCAGCCAAATTACAGTCCAAAGGGGAAAACTGTTTTTT. This sequence encodes CASSQITVQRGKLFF.